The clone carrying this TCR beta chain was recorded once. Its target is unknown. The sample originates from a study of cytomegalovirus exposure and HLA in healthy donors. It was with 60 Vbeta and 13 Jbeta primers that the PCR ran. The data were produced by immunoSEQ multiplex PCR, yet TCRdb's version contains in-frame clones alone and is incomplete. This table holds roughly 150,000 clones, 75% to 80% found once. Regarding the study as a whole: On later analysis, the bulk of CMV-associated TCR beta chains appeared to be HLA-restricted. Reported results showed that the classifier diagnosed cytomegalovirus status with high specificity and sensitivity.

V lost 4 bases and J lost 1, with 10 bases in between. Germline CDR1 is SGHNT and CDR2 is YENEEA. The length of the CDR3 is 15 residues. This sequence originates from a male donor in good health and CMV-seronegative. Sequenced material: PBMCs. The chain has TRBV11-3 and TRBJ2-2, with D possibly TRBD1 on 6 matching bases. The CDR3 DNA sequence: TGTGCCAGCAGCTCCGGACAGATGAACACCGGGGAGCTGTTTTTT. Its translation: CASSSGQMNTGELFF.